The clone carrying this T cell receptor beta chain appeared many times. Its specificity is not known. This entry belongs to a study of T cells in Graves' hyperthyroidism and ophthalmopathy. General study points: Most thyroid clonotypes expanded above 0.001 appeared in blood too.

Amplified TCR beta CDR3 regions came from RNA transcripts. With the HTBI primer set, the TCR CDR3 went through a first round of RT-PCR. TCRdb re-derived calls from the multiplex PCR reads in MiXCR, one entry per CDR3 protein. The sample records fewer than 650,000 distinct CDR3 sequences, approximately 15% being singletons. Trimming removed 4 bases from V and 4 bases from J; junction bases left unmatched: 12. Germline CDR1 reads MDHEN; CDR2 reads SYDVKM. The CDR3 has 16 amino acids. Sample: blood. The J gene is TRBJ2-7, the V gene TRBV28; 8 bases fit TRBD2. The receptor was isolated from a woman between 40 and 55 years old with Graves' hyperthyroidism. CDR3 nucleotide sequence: TGTGCCAGCAGTTCCACGCCCCACGGGAGGGGGTACGAGCAGTACTTC. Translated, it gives CASSSTPHGRGYEQYF.